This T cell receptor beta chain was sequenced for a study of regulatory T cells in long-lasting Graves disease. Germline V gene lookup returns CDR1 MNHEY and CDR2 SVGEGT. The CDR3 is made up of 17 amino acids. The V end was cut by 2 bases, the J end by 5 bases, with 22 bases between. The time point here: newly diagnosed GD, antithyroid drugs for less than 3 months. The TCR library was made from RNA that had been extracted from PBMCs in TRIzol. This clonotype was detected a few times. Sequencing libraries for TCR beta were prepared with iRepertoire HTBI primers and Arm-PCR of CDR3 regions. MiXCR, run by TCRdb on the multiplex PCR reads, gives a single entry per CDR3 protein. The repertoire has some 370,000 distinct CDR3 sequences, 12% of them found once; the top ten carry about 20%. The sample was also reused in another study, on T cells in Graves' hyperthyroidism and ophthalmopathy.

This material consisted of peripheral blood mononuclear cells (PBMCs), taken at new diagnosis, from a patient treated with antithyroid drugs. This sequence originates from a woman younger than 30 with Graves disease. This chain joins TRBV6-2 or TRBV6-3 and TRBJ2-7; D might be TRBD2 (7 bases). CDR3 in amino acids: CASSYRAKAGQRDEQYF. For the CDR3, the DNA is TGTGCCAGCAGTTACCGAGCCAAAGCGGGACAAAGGGACGAGCAGTACTTC.